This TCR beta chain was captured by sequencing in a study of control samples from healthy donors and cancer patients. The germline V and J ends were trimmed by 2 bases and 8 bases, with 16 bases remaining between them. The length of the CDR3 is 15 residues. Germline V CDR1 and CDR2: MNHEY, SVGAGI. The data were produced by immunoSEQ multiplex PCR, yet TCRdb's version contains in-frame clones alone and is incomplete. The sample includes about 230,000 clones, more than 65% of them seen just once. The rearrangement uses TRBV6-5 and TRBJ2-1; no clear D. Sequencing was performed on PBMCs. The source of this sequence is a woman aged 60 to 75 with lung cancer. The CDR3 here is CASSYPGLKRDEQFF. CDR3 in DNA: TGTGCCAGCAGTTACCCGGGTCTTAAAAGGGATGAGCAGTTCTTC.